This TCR beta chain was sequenced during a study of cytomegalovirus exposure and HLA in healthy donors listed by TCRdb under 2017. As for the study more broadly: A later analysis indicated that the roughly 120 validation repertoires were generated on the platform also employed for the 670 or so repertoires of the first cohort. The study was designed to test whether signatures of past pathogen exposure could be identified by cataloging public T cell receptors. A separate validation cohort of over 95 different subjects was used in addition to the 666-subject first cohort. To predict cytomegalovirus infection status, the study brought together high-throughput TCR immunosequencing, statistical association of individual TCRs with disease status, and machine learning. Study-level results and caveats: It was suggested by the authors that the approach could potentially be generalized to other disease states and immunological phenotypes. Most TCR sequences were seen in very few donors, while some public TCRs were found in many individuals. A later analysis had no HLA typing for the validation cohort, so co-occurrence there was scored across all 110 or so repertoires. A total of some 180 TCR beta chains were listed by the study as associated with cytomegalovirus. A later analysis found that TCRs clustered in the first cohort also tended to co-occur in the 120 or so validation repertoires, with more than 90% of cluster scores above 0. A few of the identified cytomegalovirus-associated TCR beta chains were confirmed in vitro to be specific for cytomegalovirus antigens. The classifier was reported to diagnose cytomegalovirus status with high specificity and sensitivity in both the original cohort and the validation cohort.

Libraries were constructed by the immunoSEQ multiplex PCR assay. Turning to the authors' computational methods: To diagnose cytomegalovirus status from the catalog of TCR beta chain sequences, a statistical classification framework was built. Sourced from immuneACCESS, this table was stored by TCRdb with only in-frame sequences that have V and J called. A share of the clones is absent; for the studies checked, an unresolved V gene accounts for under half, and the remainder has no known explanation. V and J calls and clone size are given by that table; D and trimming were obtained from the DNA. This sample is represented by 95,000 to 150,000 clones; around 94% of them were singletons. Of the sample, around 1.3% is held by the ten largest clones. As concerns this clone: The clone's antigen remains unknown. The record has no base qualities; no much larger clone is one base away.

Deletion took 3 bases off V and 4 bases off J, with a span of 6 bases between the germline ends. CDR1 is given as SNHLY and CDR2 as FYNNEI, both from the germline V gene. Including cysteine and phenylalanine, the CDR3 has 12 amino acids. Only the CDR3 portion is preserved as DNA: 36 bases, with reading frame beginning at the first base. The donors were included in the validation cohort of some 120 subjects, a group kept apart from the roughly 700-subject first cohort. The clonotype originates from a young woman in good health and CMV-seronegative. In this chain, TRBV2 is recombined with TRBJ2-5, with the D gene not confidently named. The material sequenced was PBMCs. The sequence in DNA is TGTGCCAGCAGTGAGAGTCGAGAGACCCAGTACTTC. It specifies CASSESRETQYF.